Listed here are 31 T cell receptor beta chains from one sample, sequenced in a study of identical twins. TCRdb processed the 5' RACE reads anew with MiXCR; each CDR3 protein has one entry. Of 700,000 or so distinct CDR3 sequences listed, under 9% are singletons. These data were also reused for a study on yellow fever vaccine responses in identical twins.

Specimen: PBMCs. The origin of the receptors is a woman younger than 35 in good health.

This clonotype was seen ten or more times. V and J are TRBV5-6 and TRBJ2-5; TRBD2 matches at 8 bases. After removal of 2 bases from V and 3 bases from J, the junction contained 3 bases not matched to a gene. This CDR3 region has 14 residues. Per germline, CDR1 SGHDT and CDR2 YYEEEE. The CDR3 region has the DNA TGTGCCAGCAGCTTCGGGACTAGTGAAGAGACCCAGTACTTC. Its translation: CASSFGTSEETQYF. The variable domain in full, completed from reference TRBV5-6 and TRBJ2-5, reads DAGVTQSPTHLIKTRGQQVTLRCSPKSGHDTVSWYQQALGQGPQFIFQYYEEEERQRGNFPDRFSGHQFPNYSSELNVNALLLGDSALYLCASSFGTSEETQYFGPGTRLLVL.

This clonotype was picked up a small number of times. The gene calls are TRBV5-4 and TRBJ2-1, with 9 bases matching TRBD2. V was clipped by 2 bases and J by 7 bases; unmatched bases: 7. This CDR3 comprises 15 residues. Germline lookup yields CDR1 SGHNT and CDR2 YYREEE (reference sequence). The CDR3 region has the DNA TGTGCCAGCAGCTTAGGCGGGGGGGCGGCTAATGAGCAGTTCTTC. Translating it yields CASSLGGGAANEQFF.

The rearrangement links TRBV20-1 to TRBJ2-7; possible D gene TRBD1, 6 bases. Deletions cut 0 bases from V and 2 bases from J, with 14 bases between. Per the germline V gene, CDR1 is DFQATT and CDR2 is SNEGSKA (reference sequence). The CDR3 is 15 amino acids. Here the CDR3 DNA reads TGCAGTGCTAGAGATTATAAAGGGGGTCCCTACGAGCAGTACTTC. It yields the protein CSARDYKGGPYEQYF.

V usage is TRBV20-1 and J usage is TRBJ1-1; D unresolved. Germline assignment: CDR1 DFQATT and CDR2 SNEGSKA (reference sequence). This CDR3 region has 11 residues. Trimming removed 6 bases from V and 7 bases from J, with 12 bases in between. The CDR3 protein is CSASIGDEAFF. Here the CDR3 DNA reads TGCAGTGCAAGTATCGGTGATGAAGCTTTCTTT.

This clonotype was detected only a few times. The chain combines TRBV27 with TRBJ2-7; 10 bases fit TRBD1. V trimming: 6 bases; J trimming: 7 bases; junction bases outside the gene matches: 21. The CDR3 has 18 residues. The germline V gene has CDR1 MNHEY and CDR2 SMNVEV (reference sequence). The CDR3, as DNA: TGTGCCAGCAGGCAGGTGCGACAGGGGGCGGTATCCATAGGTGAGCAGTACTTC. It is translated as CASRQVRQGAVSIGEQYF.

This sequence joins TRBV15 and TRBJ2-7; 10 bases line up with TRBD1. CDR3 length: 17 amino acids. With 0 bases clipped from V and 4 bases from J, the junction kept 9 bases outside the gene matches. Germline assignment: CDR1 LNHNV and CDR2 YYDKDF (reference sequence). DNA of the CDR3: TGTGCCACCAGCAGAGATTCGACAGGGGGCTTTTCTTACGAGCAGTACTTC. Translation gives CATSRDSTGGFSYEQYF.

At least ten counts were recorded for this clonotype. The rearrangement joins TRBV12-3 or TRBV12-4 to TRBJ2-2, with a possible D match to TRBD2 (6 bases). The CDR3 is made up of 15 amino acids. The V and J ends lost 3 bases and 4 bases respectively, with 12 bases between them. CDR3 nucleotides: TGTGCCAGCAGTTTTAGAGGGAGGCCCACCGGGGAGCTGTTTTTT. Amino acid sequence: CASSFRGRPTGELFF.

The chain carries TRBV7-9 and TRBJ2-7; 12 bases agree with TRBD1. CDR1 and CDR2 (germline): SEHNR, FQNEAQ (reference sequence). Trimming at V came to 4 bases and at J to 5 bases, leaving 6 bases not matched to a gene. CDR3 length: 15 amino acids. CDR3 sequence: CASSYAGTGGNEQYF. The CDR3 coding sequence is TGTGCCAGCAGCTACGCCGGGACAGGGGGCAACGAGCAGTACTTC.

The V call is TRBV5-4, the J call TRBJ2-4; D is unclear. The CDR3 length is 15 residues. Trimming left V 2 bases short and J 0 bases short, with 9 bases between. Germline V gene sequence: CDR1 SGHNT, CDR2 YYREEE (reference sequence). This CDR3 is CASSFGSAAKNIQYF. CDR3 bases: TGTGCCAGCAGCTTCGGCTCGGCAGCCAAAAACATTCAGTACTTC. The full variable domain, with the rest looked up from reference TRBV5-4 and TRBJ2-4, is ETGVTQSPTHLIKTRGQQVTLRCSSQSGHNTVSWYQQALGQGPQFIFQYYREEENGRGNFPPRFSGLQFPNYSSELNVNALELDDSALYLCASSFGSAAKNIQYFGAGTRLSVL.

The gene calls are TRBV18 and TRBJ2-7; either TRBD1 or TRBD2 may fit D (5 bases each). V dropped 2 bases and J dropped 2 bases, with 13 bases sitting between them. Germline V gene data show CDR1 as KGHSH and CDR2 as LQKENI. The CDR3 sequence is 15 residues long. Here the CDR3 reads CASSPFRDPAYEQYF. The CDR3 nucleotides are TGTGCCAGCTCACCATTCCGGGACCCGGCCTACGAGCAGTACTTC.

This clonotype was seen many times. V usage is TRBV29-1 and J usage is TRBJ2-3; D gene ambiguous. This CDR3 contains 11 residues. V shed 5 bases and J shed 4 bases, with 7 bases lying between them. The germline gives CDR1 SQVTM, CDR2 ANQGSEA. CDR3: CSVSLPDTQYF. DNA for the CDR3: TGCAGCGTTTCCCTCCCAGATACGCAGTATTTT.

This clonotype appeared many times. This chain connects TRBV7-2 to TRBJ2-7; D is possibly TRBD2 (5 bases). The germline V gene encodes CDR1 SGHTA and CDR2 FQGNSA. V lost 1 base and J 6 bases, leaving 10 bases between the germline ends. The CDR3 is made up of 13 amino acids. CDR3 amino acids: CASSLERDSEQYF. CDR3 in DNA: TGTGCCAGCAGCTTAGAACGGGATTCCGAGCAGTACTTC.

V is TRBV30 and J is TRBJ2-7, with D perhaps matching TRBD2 (6 bases). Germline-derived CDR1 and CDR2 are GTSNPN and SVGIG (reference sequence). Trimming shortened V by 0 bases and J by 0 bases, and 9 bases separated the two germline ends. This CDR3 spans 14 amino acids. The CDR3 DNA follows: TGTGCCTGGAGTGTACGCGGGACCTCCTACGAGCAGTACTTC. This gives the protein CAWSVRGTSYEQYF.

This chain links TRBV7-9 with TRBJ2-1, with D possibly matching TRBD2 (6 bases). The CDR3 spans 12 residues. The germline V gene encodes CDR1 SEHNR and CDR2 FQNEAQ (reference sequence). Trimming left V 5 bases short and J 8 bases short, with 10 bases between. The CDR3 DNA sequence: TGTGCCAGCAGCCCCGCGGGGTATGAGCAGTTCTTC. Encoded protein: CASSPAGYEQFF.

The sample holds a few counts of this clonotype. The junction and the germline gene differ at one end; a read error may be behind it. The V gene is TRBV7-2, the J gene TRBJ2-2; D is possibly TRBD2 (6 bases). This CDR3 has 16 amino acids. From germline, CDR1 is SGHTA and CDR2 FQGNSA. The CDR3 coding sequence is TGTGCCAGCAGCCTAGCGCTCAAGGCGAACACCGGGGAGCTGTTTTTT. Translation gives CASSLALKANTGELFF.

This rearrangement joins TRBV5-1 to TRBJ2-1; 10 bases line up with TRBD2. Germline CDR1 reads SGHRS; CDR2 reads YFSETQ. The CDR3 runs to 16 residues. Trimming took 0 bases from V and 5 from J; bases not matched to a gene: 5. The CDR3 sequence: CASSLAGAGGHNEQFF. The CDR3 DNA reads TGCGCCAGCAGCTTGGCCGGAGCGGGAGGGCACAATGAGCAGTTCTTC. Full variable domain (missing parts from reference TRBV5-1 and TRBJ2-1): KAGVTQTPRYLIKTRGQQVTLSCSPISGHRSVSWYQQTPGQGLQFLFEYFSETQRNKGNFPGRFSGRQFSNSRSEMNVSTLELGDSALYLCASSLAGAGGHNEQFFGPGTRLTVL.

Ten or more counts support this clonotype. The chain carries TRBV5-1 and TRBJ2-2; TRBD1 matches at 8 bases. Germline V gives CDR1 SGHRS, CDR2 YFSETQ. With V trimmed by 2 bases and J by 0 bases, 3 bases remained unmatched. The length of the CDR3 is 16 residues. CDR3 in amino acids: CASSFTGGSNTGELFF. For the CDR3, the DNA is TGCGCCAGCAGCTTTACAGGGGGTTCGAACACCGGGGAGCTGTTTTTT.

The V and J genes are TRBV5-1 and TRBJ1-2; 7 bases line up with TRBD1. Looked up from germline, CDR1 is SGHRS and CDR2 is YFSETQ. V shed 3 bases, J shed 8 bases, and the junction held 7 bases outside the gene matches. The CDR3 loop spans 13 amino acids. Here the CDR3 reads CASSSRQGMGYTF. The CDR3 nucleotides read TGCGCCAGCAGCTCTCGACAGGGTATGGGCTACACCTTC.

This clonotype was counted between two and nine times. The chain employs TRBV7-9 and TRBJ2-7, with D possibly matching TRBD1 (7 bases). The CDR3 is 15 residues long. Germline lookup yields CDR1 SEHNR and CDR2 FQNEAQ (reference sequence). V was cut by 1 base and J by 4 bases, with 14 bases left in between. CDR3: CASSLDGQEGYEQYF. DNA for the CDR3: TGTGCCAGCAGCTTAGACGGACAGGAGGGATACGAGCAGTACTTC.

This clonotype was seen a handful of times. The junction does not match germline at one end; this may be a read error. The chain links TRBV2 to TRBJ2-7; D is possibly TRBD1 (6 bases). The length of the CDR3 is 10 residues. Looked up from germline, CDR1 is SNHLY and CDR2 is FYNNEI. CDR3 in DNA: TGTGCCAGCAGGGGGGACACACGTCTTTTC. Translated, it gives CASRGDTRLF.

The chain couples TRBV10-3 to TRBJ2-2; 11 bases align to TRBD2. V gave up 6 bases and J gave up 5 bases; unmatched junction bases: 5. There are 15 residues in the CDR3. Germline V lookup: CDR1 ENHRY, CDR2 SYGVKD. The chain's CDR3 is CAISTSGGATGELFF. CDR3 sequence (DNA): TGTGCCATCAGCACTAGCGGGGGAGCTACCGGGGAGCTGTTTTTT.

The rearrangement joins TRBV12-3 or TRBV12-4 to TRBJ2-4; TRBD1 agrees at 8 bases. This CDR3 comprises 14 residues. The ends lost 5 bases at V and 5 bases at J; junction bases unmatched: 5. Here the CDR3 reads CASSQDRVENIQYF. CDR3 in DNA: TGTGCCAGCAGTCAGGACAGGGTCGAAAACATTCAGTACTTC.

The chain joins TRBV20-1 to TRBJ2-1, with TRBD2 matching 9 bases. With 4 bases clipped from V and 7 bases from J, the junction kept 11 bases outside the gene matches. This CDR3 has 15 residues. CDR1 is DFQATT and CDR2 is SNEGSKA in the germline V gene (reference sequence). The CDR3 DNA reads as TGCAGTGCTACCAAGCAGACTAGCGGTCTGAATGAGCAGTTCTTC. Encoded protein: CSATKQTSGLNEQFF.

The V call is TRBV29-1, the J call TRBJ1-2, with D uncertain. Germline values: CDR1 SQVTM, CDR2 ANQGSEA. The CDR3 runs 8 residues. Trimming left V 4 bases short and J 7 bases short, with 1 base between. The CDR3, as DNA: TGCAGCGTTGCTGGCTACACCTTC. It specifies CSVAGYTF.

The chain links TRBV11-2 to TRBJ1-1; D is uncertain. The CDR3 has 14 residues. V was pared by 0 bases and J by 3 bases, with 8 bases between. Germline V gene sequence: CDR1 SGHAT, CDR2 FQNNGV. The CDR3 DNA is TGTGCCAGCAGCTTAGATGGTACGGACACTGAAGCTTTCTTT. Translation gives CASSLDGTDTEAFF.

This clonotype was picked up many times. This sequence joins TRBV6-5 and TRBJ1-4, with a weak D call TRBD1 (5 bases). The V gene lost 5 bases and the J gene lost 13 bases, with 11 bases spanning the gap. Germline V gene sequence: CDR1 MNHEY, CDR2 SVGAGI. The CDR3 has 11 residues. The CDR3 spells CASSGGTRLFF. CDR3 coding DNA: TGTGCCAGCAGTGGGGGGACTCGACTGTTTTTT.

The CDR3 coding sequence is TGTGCCAGCAGCTTAGCTTTGAGCTCTGGGGCCAACGTCCTGACTTTC. Translated: CASSLALSSGANVLTF. J is TRBJ2-6 and V is TRBV7-8; D is uncertain. CDR1 is SGHVS and CDR2 is FQNEAQ in the germline V gene. V shed 0 bases and J shed 0 bases, with 6 bases lying between them. The CDR3 extends over 16 amino acids.

In this sample, this clonotype turned up a few times. The chain employs TRBV10-3 and TRBJ2-3, with D perhaps TRBD1 or TRBD2 (5 bases each). Germline-derived CDR1 and CDR2 are ENHRY and SYGVKD. This CDR3 has 14 residues. The ends were cut back, 3 bases at V and 3 bases at J, with 10 bases in the middle. This CDR3 is CAISDEGWTDTQYF. The CDR3 DNA reads as TGTGCCATCAGTGACGAGGGGTGGACAGATACGCAGTATTTT.

The sample holds a few counts of this clonotype. The rearrangement joins TRBV3-1 to TRBJ2-2, with D unclear. The CDR3 is made up of 14 amino acids. The germline V and J ends were trimmed by 1 base and 9 bases, with 12 bases remaining between them. CDR1 and CDR2 from the germline V gene are LGHDT and YNNKEL (reference sequence). The CDR3 sequence is CASSQVKVYRELFF. The DNA of the CDR3 is TGTGCCAGCAGCCAAGTGAAAGTCTACAGGGAGCTGTTTTTT. Complete variable domain (other parts from reference TRBV3-1 and TRBJ2-2): DTAVSQTPKYLVTQMGNDKSIKCEQNLGHDTMYWYKQDSKKFLKIMFSYNNKELIINETVPNRFSPKSPDKAHLNLHINSLELGDSAVYFCASSQVKVYRELFFGEGSRLTVL.

This chain uses TRBV15 with TRBJ2-4, with D unclear. V lost 1 base, J lost 0 bases, and 13 bases lay in between. This CDR3 is 17 amino acids long. CDR1 is LNHNV, CDR2 YYDKDF, per germline (reference sequence). The CDR3 nucleotides are TGTGCCACCAGCAGAGCAATAGATCCAGTAGCCAAAAACATTCAGTACTTC. Translating it yields CATSRAIDPVAKNIQYF.

The chain has TRBV3-1 and TRBJ2-7; no definite D call. Germline V CDR1 and CDR2: LGHDT, YNNKEL (reference sequence). V lost 3 bases and J 0 bases, leaving 9 bases between the germline ends. This CDR3 is 14 amino acids long. Written as DNA, the CDR3 is TGTGCCAGCAGCCATTTCGTTGGCTCCTACGAGCAGTACTTC. It encodes CASSHFVGSYEQYF.